This T cell receptor (beta chain) was recovered during a study of blood T cell repertoires in COVID-19. Turning to the study itself: Acute and convalescent COVID-19 specimens originated in the United States, Italy and Spain.

Under the authors' procedure: For nucleated cells, counts were estimated from reference gene primer amplification. Sequencing was performed with immunoSEQ multiplex PCR; in TCRdb, only in-frame clones are kept and a portion is missing. V, J and clone size are taken as reported in that table, and D and trimming were inferred from the DNA itself. The sample holds 65,000 to 80,000 clones, about 88% seen once. Germline V lookup: CDR1 MGHRA, CDR2 YSYEKL. J gave up 1 base and V 0 bases, and 3 bases lay outside the gene matches. The CDR3 totals 15 residues. This clonotype was obtained from a human donor in a cohort sampled during active COVID-19. The sequenced sample was peripheral blood. The chain links TRBV4-1 to TRBJ2-7, with TRBD1 identical over 7 bases. CDR3 protein: CASSQEKDRSYEQYF. CDR3 DNA sequence: TGCGCCAGCAGCCAAGAGAAGGACAGGTCCTACGAGCAGTACTTC.